The 4 T cell receptor beta chains given below trace back to one sample, sequenced in a study of blood T cell repertoires in COVID-19. TCRdb's table, derived via immunoSEQ multiplex PCR, lists solely in-frame clones and lacks some. The sample records around 450,000 clones, 70% to 90% being singletons. Sequences were obtained from PBMCs or T cells enriched from blood (not recorded which). Receptor source: a woman between 18 and 30 years old with acute COVID-19.

The genes are TRBV20-1 and TRBJ2-3, with 8 bases lining up with TRBD2. CDR1 is DFQATT and CDR2 is SNEGSKA in the germline V gene (reference sequence). The CDR3 is 11 residues long. The trim removed 3 bases at V and 11 bases at J, leaving 4 bases unmatched. The CDR3 loop is CSARRGEGQYF. In nucleotides, the CDR3 is TGCAGTGCTAGGCGGGGGGAAGGGCAGTATTTT.

The CDR3 nucleotides are TGTGCCAGCAGCGCGGGACTAGCGGTCTACAATGAGCAGTTCTTC. Residues: CASSAGLAVYNEQFF. This chain links TRBV11-3 with TRBJ2-1; 11 bases are a match to TRBD2. From germline, CDR1 is SGHNT and CDR2 YENEEA. The V gene end was trimmed by 5 bases and the J gene end by 3 bases; junction bases not matched to a gene: 3. The CDR3 consists of 15 residues.

The rearrangement joins TRBV3-1 (or the pseudogene TRBV3-2) to TRBJ1-6, with 7 bases fitting TRBD1. CDR1 is LGHDT and CDR2 is YNNKEL in the germline V gene (reference sequence). This CDR3 is 18 amino acids long. Trimming took 1 base from V and 5 from J; bases not matched to a gene: 11. The CDR3 DNA follows: TGTGCCAGCAGCCAAGTATGGGTGACAGGGAGAAATAATTCACCCCTCCACTTT. This encodes CASSQVWVTGRNNSPLHF.

This clone came up once. The same CDR3 arises from other DNA sequences in this sample as well. The gene calls are TRBV4-1 and TRBJ2-7; TRBD1 matches at 8 bases. V shed 0 bases, J shed 3 bases, and the junction held 4 bases outside the gene matches. Germline CDR1 and CDR2: MGHRA and YSYEKL. The CDR3 sequence is 15 residues long. This chain's CDR3 is CASSQDPGGYYEQYF. In DNA, the CDR3 is TGCGCCAGCAGCCAAGATCCAGGGGGCTACTACGAGCAGTACTTC.